Described below is a single T cell receptor beta chain sequence and its context. The antigen is unknown. These data come from a study of PD-L1 blockade in urothelial cancer. The overall study: The number of prior chemotherapy regimens per patient was 0 to 3. Blood was analyzed 3 weeks (second dose) and 6 weeks after treatment start. Study findings and constraints: Pretreatment blood TCR clonality under the median forecast improved survival.

This sample's time point: peripheral blood 6 weeks after treatment start. This CDR3 has 12 amino acids. CDR1 SGDLS and CDR2 YYNGEE come from the germline V gene. V dropped 5 bases and J dropped 3 bases, with 8 bases sitting between them. The authors spiked synthetic TCR analog templates into each PCR. Using immunoSEQ multiplex PCR, the repertoire was profiled, and TCRdb retains in-frame clones only, with some absent. The sample includes about 39,000 clones, 84% of them seen just once. The sequence was collected from a man aged 40-49 years with urothelial cancer. Sequenced here: PBMCs, sampled around atezolizumab (anti-PD-L1) treatment. The gene calls are TRBV9 and TRBJ2-5; D call uncertain. CDR3 protein: CASREPKETQYF. CDR3 bases: TGTGCCAGCAGGGAGCCCAAAGAGACCCAGTACTTC.